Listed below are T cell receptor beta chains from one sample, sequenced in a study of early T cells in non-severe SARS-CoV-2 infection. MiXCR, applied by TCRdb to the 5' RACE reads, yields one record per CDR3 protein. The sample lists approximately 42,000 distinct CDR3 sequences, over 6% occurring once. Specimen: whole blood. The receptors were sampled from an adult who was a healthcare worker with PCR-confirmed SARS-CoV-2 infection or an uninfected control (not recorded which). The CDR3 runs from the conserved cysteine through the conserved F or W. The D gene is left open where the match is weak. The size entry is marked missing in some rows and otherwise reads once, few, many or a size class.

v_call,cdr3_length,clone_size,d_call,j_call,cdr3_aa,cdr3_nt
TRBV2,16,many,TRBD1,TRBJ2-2,CASSYSGTGGTGELFF,TGTGCCAGCAGTTATTCCGGGACAGGGGGCACCGGGGAGCTGTTTTTT
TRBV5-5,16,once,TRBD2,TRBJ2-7,CASSLAETSGVYEQYF,TGTGCCAGCAGCTTGGCCGAGACTAGCGGGGTCTACGAGCAGTACTTC
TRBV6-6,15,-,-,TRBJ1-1,CASSPPGGQGTEAFF,TGTGCCAGCAGTCCCCCGGGGGGGCAGGGCACTGAAGCTTTCTTT
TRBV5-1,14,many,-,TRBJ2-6,CASTKTSGANVLTF,TGCGCCAGCACCAAGACCTCTGGGGCCAACGTCCTGACTTTC
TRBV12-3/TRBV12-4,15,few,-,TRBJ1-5,CASSPRGQLGQPQHF,TGTGCCAGCAGTCCCCGGGGCCAGCTGGGTCAGCCCCAGCATTTT
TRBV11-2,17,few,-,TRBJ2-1,CASSPRSGLSSYNEQFF,TGTGCCAGCAGCCCGAGGTCGGGGCTAAGCTCCTACAATGAGCAGTTCTTC
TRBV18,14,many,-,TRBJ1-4,CASSPVTDREKLFF,TGTGCCAGCTCACCGGTGACAGACCGTGAAAAACTGTTTTTT
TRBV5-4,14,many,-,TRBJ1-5,CASSLAGLDQPQHF,TGTGCCAGCAGCTTGGCCGGGCTAGATCAGCCCCAGCATTTT
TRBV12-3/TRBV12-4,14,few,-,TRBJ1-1,CASSLWQSNTEAFF,TGTGCCAGCAGTTTATGGCAGTCGAACACTGAAGCTTTCTTT
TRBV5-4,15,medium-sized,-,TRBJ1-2,CASSLEQGMSDGYTF,TGTGCCAGCAGCTTGGAACAGGGAATGAGTGATGGCTACACCTTC
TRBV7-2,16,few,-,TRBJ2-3,CASSPMTLTSTDTQYF,TGTGCCAGCAGCCCGATGACTCTTACTAGCACAGATACGCAGTATTTT
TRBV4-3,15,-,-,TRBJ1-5,CASSQSPYSNQPQHF,TGCGCCAGCAGCCAATCTCCATATAGCAATCAGCCCCAGCATTTT
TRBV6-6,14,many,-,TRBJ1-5,CASSYVQEHQPQHF,TGTGCCAGCAGTTATGTACAGGAGCATCAGCCCCAGCATTTT
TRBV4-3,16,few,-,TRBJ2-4,CASSQEGSLAKNIQYF,TGCGCCAGCAGCCAAGAAGGGTCACTAGCCAAAAACATTCAGTACTTC
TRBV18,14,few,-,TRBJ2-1,CASSPLSSYNEQFF,TGTGCCAGCTCACCCTTAAGCTCCTACAATGAGCAGTTCTTC
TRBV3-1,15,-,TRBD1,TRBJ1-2,CASSQPDRANYGYTF,TGTGCCAGCAGCCAACCGGACAGGGCTAACTATGGCTACACCTTC
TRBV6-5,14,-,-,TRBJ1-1,CASSPLSPPHEAFF,TGTGCCAGCAGTCCACTTAGCCCCCCCCATGAAGCTTTCTTT
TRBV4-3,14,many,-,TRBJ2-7,CASSPGPGTYEQYF,TGCGCCAGCAGCCCCGGCCCAGGTACCTACGAGCAGTACTTC
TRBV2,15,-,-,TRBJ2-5,CASSEFPGAGETQYF,TGTGCCAGCAGTGAATTTCCAGGGGCAGGCGAGACCCAGTACTTC
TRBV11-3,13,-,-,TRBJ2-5,CASSLGLAETQYF,TGTGCCAGCAGCTTAGGTCTCGCAGAGACCCAGTACTTC
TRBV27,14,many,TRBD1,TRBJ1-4,CASSFGTGVEKLFF,TGTGCCAGCTCCTTCGGGACAGGGGTCGAAAAACTGTTTTTT
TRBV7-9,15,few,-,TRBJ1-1,CASSFGGASNTEAFF,TGTGCCAGCAGCTTCGGGGGGGCTAGCAACACTGAAGCTTTCTTT
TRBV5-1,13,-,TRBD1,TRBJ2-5,CASSGTVPVTQYF,TGCGCCAGCAGCGGGACAGTCCCGGTGACCCAGTACTTC
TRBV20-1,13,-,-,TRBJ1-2,CSARMPGGYGYTF,TGCAGTGCTAGGATGCCAGGAGGCTATGGCTACACCTTC
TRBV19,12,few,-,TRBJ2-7,CASSGAPYEQYF,TGTGCCAGTAGTGGGGCCCCCTACGAGCAGTACTTC
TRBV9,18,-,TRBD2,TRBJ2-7,CASSPAASGGAVPYEQYF,TGTGCCAGCAGCCCAGCGGCTAGCGGGGGGGCCGTTCCCTACGAGCAGTACTTC
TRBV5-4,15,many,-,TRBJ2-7,CASSWGGGAVYEQYF,TGTGCCAGCAGCTGGGGCGGCGGAGCAGTCTACGAGCAGTACTTC
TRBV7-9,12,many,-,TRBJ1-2,CASSLRDYGYTF,TGTGCCAGCAGTTTGAGAGATTATGGCTACACCTTC
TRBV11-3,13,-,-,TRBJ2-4,CASSFPEDGIQYF,TGTGCCAGCAGCTTCCCCGAGGATGGCATTCAGTACTTC
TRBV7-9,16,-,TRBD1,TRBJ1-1,CASSLVVGTGQSEAFF,TGTGCCAGCAGCTTAGTTGTTGGGACAGGGCAATCTGAAGCTTTCTTT
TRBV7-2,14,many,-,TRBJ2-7,CASSEGFVFYEQYF,TGTGCCAGCAGCGAGGGGTTTGTTTTCTACGAGCAGTACTTC
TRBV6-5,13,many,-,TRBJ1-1,CASSYGQLTEAFF,TGTGCCAGCAGTTATGGGCAGCTCACTGAAGCTTTCTTT
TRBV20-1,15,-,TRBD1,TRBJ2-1,CSVPWTGEKAWEQFF,TGCAGTGTTCCCTGGACAGGCGAAAAAGCATGGGAGCAGTTCTTC
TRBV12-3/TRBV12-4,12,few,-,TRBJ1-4,CASGSLFEKLFF,TGTGCCAGCGGCTCTTTATTTGAAAAACTGTTTTTT
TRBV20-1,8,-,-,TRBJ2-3,CSANTQYF,TGCAGTGCTAATACGCAGTATTTT
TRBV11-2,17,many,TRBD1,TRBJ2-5,CASSLGGQGGRQETQYF,TGTGCCAGCAGCTTAGGTGGACAGGGGGGCCGCCAAGAGACCCAGTACTTC
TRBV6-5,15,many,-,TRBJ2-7,CASSYYGGWEYEQYF,TGTGCCAGCAGTTACTATGGCGGTTGGGAGTACGAGCAGTACTTC
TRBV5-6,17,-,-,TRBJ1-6,CASTRWAGSSYNSPLHF,TGTGCCAGCACCCGATGGGCAGGGAGCTCCTATAATTCACCCCTCCACTTT
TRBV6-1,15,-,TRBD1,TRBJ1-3,CASRPNDRGENTIYF,TGTGCCAGCAGGCCTAACGACAGGGGCGAAAACACCATATATTTT
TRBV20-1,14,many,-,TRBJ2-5,CSASGVYPQETQYF,TGCAGTGCCTCAGGGGTATACCCCCAGGAGACCCAGTACTTC
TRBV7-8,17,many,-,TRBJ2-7,CASSLVSWRGEAYEQYF,TGTGCCAGCAGCTTAGTCTCGTGGAGGGGGGAAGCCTACGAGCAGTACTTC
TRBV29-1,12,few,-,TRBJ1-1,CSAGAEGTEAFF,TGCAGCGCGGGGGCGGAAGGCACTGAAGCTTTCTTT
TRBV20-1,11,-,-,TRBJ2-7,CSARDNHEQYF,TGCAGTGCTAGGGATAACCACGAGCAGTACTTC
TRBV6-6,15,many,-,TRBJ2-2,CASSYGQARTGELFF,TGTGCCAGCAGTTACGGGCAGGCCCGAACCGGGGAGCTGTTTTTT
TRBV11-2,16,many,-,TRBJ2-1,CASSLAWGGSYNEQFF,TGTGCCAGCAGCTTAGCTTGGGGAGGATCCTACAATGAGCAGTTCTTC
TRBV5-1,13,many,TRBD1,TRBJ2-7,CASSLMTGYEQYF,TGCGCCAGCAGCTTGATGACAGGGTACGAGCAGTACTTC
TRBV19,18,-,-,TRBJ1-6,CASSIDHVTSSYNSPLHF,TGTGCCAGTAGTATAGATCACGTAACGAGCTCCTATAATTCACCCCTCCACTTT
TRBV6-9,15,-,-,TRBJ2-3,CASSLERVALDTQYF,TGTGCCAGCAGTTTAGAGAGGGTTGCGCTGGATACGCAGTATTTT
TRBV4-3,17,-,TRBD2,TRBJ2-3,CASSQDTPAGVADTQYF,TGCGCCAGCAGCCAAGATACCCCAGCGGGGGTCGCAGATACGCAGTATTTT
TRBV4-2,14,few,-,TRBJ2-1,CASSQGSDYNEQFF,TGTGCCAGCAGCCAAGGTTCAGACTACAATGAGCAGTTCTTC
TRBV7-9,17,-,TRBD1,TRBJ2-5,CASSLDFYRGKGETQYF,TGTGCCAGCAGCTTAGATTTCTACAGGGGCAAGGGGGAGACCCAGTACTTC
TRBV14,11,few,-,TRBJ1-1,CASSPNLGAFF,TGTGCCAGCAGCCCGAACCTCGGGGCTTTCTTT
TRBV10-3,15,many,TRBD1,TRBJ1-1,CAISESDRENTEAFF,TGTGCCATCAGTGAGTCGGACAGGGAGAACACTGAAGCTTTCTTT
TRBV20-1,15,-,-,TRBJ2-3,CSARERGDLTDTQYF,TGCAGTGCTAGAGAGAGGGGGGACCTCACAGATACGCAGTATTTT
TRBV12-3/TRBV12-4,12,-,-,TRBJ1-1,CASSLTGAEAFF,TGTGCCAGCAGCCTAACCGGCGCTGAAGCTTTCTTT